This TCR beta chain was recovered during a study of cytomegalovirus exposure and HLA in healthy donors. Whole-study results and caveats: Analyses of presence/absence relied on an assumption of roughly uniform sequencing depth across donors. In vitro work confirmed that three CMV-associated chains recognize CMV antigens.

As for this clone: Its antigen is still unknown.

It was with 60 Vbeta and 13 Jbeta primers that the PCR ran. Libraries were prepared by immunoSEQ multiplex PCR; TCRdb keeps only in-frame clonotypes and omits some of them. Altogether about 200,000 clones are present, around 80% being singletons, with the ten largest covering about 1.7%. The sequenced sample was PBMCs. The clonotype was recovered from a woman aged 18 to 35 in good health and CMV-seronegative.

The chain's CDR3 is CASSQEIWAGGTDTQYF. The CDR3 bases are TGTGCCAGCAGCCAAGAAATCTGGGCGGGAGGGACAGATACGCAGTATTTT. V usage is TRBV4-2 and J usage is TRBJ2-3, with 9 bases aligning to TRBD2. V lost 0 bases, J lost 3 bases, and 7 bases stayed unmatched. The CDR3 is made up of 17 amino acids. Germline CDR1 reads LGHNA; CDR2 reads YNFKEQ.